The clone carrying this T cell receptor beta chain was counted a few times. Deletions cut 5 bases from V and 8 bases from J, with 18 bases between. The CDR3 runs 15 residues. In germline, CDR1 is SEHNR, CDR2 FQNEAQ (reference sequence). Clones were read by immunoSEQ multiplex PCR, and TCRdb kept only the in-frame ones, dropping some. Seen here are 300,000 to 400,000 clones, approximately 82% observed once, and the top ten hold approximately 3.1%. The data derive from a study of blood T cell repertoires in COVID-19. The genes are TRBV7-9 and TRBJ2-2, with D possibly being TRBD2 (6 bases). Sequenced material: peripheral blood. The receptor was isolated from a man aged 30 to 39 with active or convalescent COVID-19. The CDR3 DNA follows: TGTGCCAGCAGCCACCGGAGGGCTTCTGGAGGGGAGCTGTTTTTT. Protein: CASSHRRASGGELFF.